This T cell receptor (beta chain) appears in the sequencing data of a study of blood T cell repertoires in COVID-19. In the study overall: Sites across the United States, Italy and Spain contributed samples from acute and convalescent COVID-19.

Clones were read by immunoSEQ multiplex PCR, and TCRdb kept only the in-frame ones, dropping some. The profile covers a few hundred thousand clones, with approximately 89% appearing a single time and 8% to 10% taken by the ten largest. The V end was cut by 5 bases, the J end by 0 bases, with 11 bases between. CDR1 SGHTA and CDR2 FQGNSA come from the germline V gene. This CDR3 has 15 amino acids. The origin of this receptor is a woman aged 40-49 years who had recovered from COVID-19. J is TRBJ1-3 and V is TRBV7-2; D remains unclear. Input material: PBMCs or T cells enriched from blood (not recorded which). CDR3 bases: TGTGCCAGCAGCCAACGGCAGGCCTCTGGAAACACCATATATTTT. Protein: CASSQRQASGNTIYF.